This TCR beta chain was obtained from a study of T cells in Graves' hyperthyroidism and ophthalmopathy. From RNA transcripts, TCR beta CDR3 regions were amplified. With the HTBI primer set, the TCR CDR3 went through a first round of RT-PCR. TCRdb reprocessed the multiplex PCR reads with MiXCR, giving one entry per CDR3 protein. In the table there are a few hundred thousand distinct CDR3 sequences, about an eighth of which are singletons. Study results and caveats: Blood also contained most expanded thyroid clonotypes above 0.001.

This clonotype was counted at least ten times. What it recognizes is unknown. With duration under 3 months, ophthalmopathy was active: Clinical Activity Score at least 3, NOSPECS at least 4. Every diagnosis used clinical symptoms, serum thyroxine and TRAb, thyroid ultrasound and orbital computed tomography. The CDR3 has 13 residues. Trimming took 5 bases from V and 5 from J, leaving 12 bases between them. CDR1 is SEHNR, CDR2 FQNEAQ, per germline (reference sequence). The V call is TRBV7-9, the J call TRBJ1-1, with D maybe TRBD1 (6 bases). Input material: blood. The source is a woman in her forties with Graves' ophthalmopathy. CDR3 nucleotide sequence: TGTGCCAGCAGCCAAGGGGGTCTAACTGAAGCTTTCTTT. This translates into CASSQGGLTEAFF.